This T cell receptor (beta chain) was recovered during a study of blood T cells in healthy people across ages. The CDR3 is 14 residues long. Germline V gives CDR1 SQVTM, CDR2 ANQGSEA. Trimming removed 5 bases from V and 5 bases from J; junction bases left unmatched: 8. This clonotype has a handful of counts. With a J-beta primer mix and a sample-barcoded 5' primer, a second PCR ran roughly 7 to 11 cycles. MiXCR, applied by TCRdb to the 5' RACE reads, yields one record per CDR3 protein. The sample consists of some 930,000 distinct CDR3 sequences, about 29% of them appearing once. The same data also went into a second study, on T cells of mothers and their children.

This chain connects TRBV29-1 to TRBJ2-3; 9 nucleotides align to TRBD1. The specimen sequenced was blood. This TCR was sampled from a woman in her thirties or forties in good health. The CDR3 nucleotides are TGCAGCGTTTCACAGGGGGCGCCTAGAGATACGCAGTATTTT. It is translated as CSVSQGAPRDTQYF.